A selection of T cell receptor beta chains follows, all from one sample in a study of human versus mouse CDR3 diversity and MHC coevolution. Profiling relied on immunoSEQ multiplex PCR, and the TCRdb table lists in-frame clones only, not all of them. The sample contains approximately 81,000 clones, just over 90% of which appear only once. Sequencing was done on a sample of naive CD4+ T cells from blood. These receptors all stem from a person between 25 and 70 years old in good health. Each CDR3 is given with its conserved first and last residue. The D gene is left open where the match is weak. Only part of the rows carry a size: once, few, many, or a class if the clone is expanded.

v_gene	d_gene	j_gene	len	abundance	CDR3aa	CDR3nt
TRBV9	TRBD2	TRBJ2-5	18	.	CASSVASGTSGHQETQYF	TGTGCCAGCAGCGTAGCCTCCGGGACTAGCGGGCATCAAGAGACCCAGTACTTC
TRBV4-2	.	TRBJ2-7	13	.	CASSQVGSGEQYF	TGTGCCAGCAGCCAAGTAGGGTCAGGGGAGCAGTACTTC
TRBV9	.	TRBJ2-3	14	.	CASSVAPPRDTQYF	TGTGCCAGCAGCGTAGCCCCCCCTAGGGATACGCAGTATTTT
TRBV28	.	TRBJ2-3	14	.	CASQSGQGGDTQYF	TGTGCCTCACAAAGTGGGCAGGGCGGAGATACGCAGTATTTT
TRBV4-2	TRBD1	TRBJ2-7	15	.	CASSQEQGEAYEQYF	TGTGCCAGCAGCCAAGAACAGGGGGAAGCCTACGAGCAGTACTTC
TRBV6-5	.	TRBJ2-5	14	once	CASSQDTYQETQYF	TGTGCCAGCAGTCAGGACACCTACCAAGAGACCCAGTACTTC
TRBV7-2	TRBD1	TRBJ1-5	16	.	CASSLETGKGDQPQHF	TGTGCCAGCAGCTTAGAGACAGGGAAGGGTGATCAGCCCCAGCATTTT
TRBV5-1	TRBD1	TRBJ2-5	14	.	CASSAMTGEETQYF	TGCGCCAGCAGCGCTATGACAGGGGAGGAGACCCAGTACTTC
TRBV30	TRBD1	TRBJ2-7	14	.	CAWATGGISYEQYF	TGTGCCTGGGCGACAGGGGGCATATCCTACGAGCAGTACTTC
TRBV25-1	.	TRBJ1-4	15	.	CASSVDRPIFEKLFF	TGTGCCAGCAGTGTCGACAGGCCTATATTTGAAAAACTGTTTTTT
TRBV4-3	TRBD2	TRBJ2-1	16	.	CASTPGGGRSYNEQFF	TGCGCCAGCACCCCGGGGGGAGGTCGCTCCTACAATGAGCAGTTCTTC
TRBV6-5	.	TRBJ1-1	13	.	CASSLPGVTEAFF	TGTGCCAGCAGTCTCCCGGGGGTGACTGAAGCTTTCTTT
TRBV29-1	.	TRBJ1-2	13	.	CSVEEGQAYGYTF	TGCAGCGTTGAAGAGGGGCAGGCCTATGGCTACACCTTC
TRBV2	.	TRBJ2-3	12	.	CASSGDSGTQYF	TGTGCCAGCAGTGGAGATTCAGGAACGCAGTATTTT
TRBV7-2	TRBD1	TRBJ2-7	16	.	CASSPIGDRGGYEQYF	TGTGCCAGCAGCCCTATCGGCGACAGGGGAGGCTACGAGCAGTACTTC
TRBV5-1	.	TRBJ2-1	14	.	CASSLGQFYNEQFF	TGCGCCAGCAGCCTTGGACAGTTCTATAATGAGCAGTTCTTC
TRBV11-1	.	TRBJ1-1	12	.	CASSLAPGEAFF	TGTGCCAGCAGCTTAGCCCCAGGTGAAGCTTTCTTT
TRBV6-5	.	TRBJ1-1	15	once	CASSYSRGIATEAFF	TGTGCCAGCAGTTACTCACGGGGAATTGCCACTGAAGCTTTCTTT
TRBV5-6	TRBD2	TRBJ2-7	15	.	CASSLEDGRAYEQYF	TGTGCCAGCAGCTTGGAGGACGGGAGGGCCTACGAGCAGTACTTC
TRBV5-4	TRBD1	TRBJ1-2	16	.	CASSLRGRDRGDGYTF	TGTGCCAGCAGCTTGCGGGGCCGGGACAGGGGCGACGGCTACACCTTC
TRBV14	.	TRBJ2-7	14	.	CASSLGGPSYEQYF	TGTGCCAGCAGCCTAGGGGGTCCTTCCTACGAGCAGTACTTC
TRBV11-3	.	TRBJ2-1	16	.	CASSLIGTGTHNEQFF	TGTGCCAGCAGCTTAATTGGGACCGGGACTCACAATGAGCAGTTCTTC
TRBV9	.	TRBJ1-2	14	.	CASSAGQGDYGYTF	TGTGCCAGCAGCGCCGGGCAAGGGGACTATGGCTACACCTTC
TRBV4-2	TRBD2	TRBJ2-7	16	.	CASSHSIAGGDYEQYF	TGTGCCAGCAGCCATTCCATAGCGGGTGGAGACTACGAGCAGTACTTC
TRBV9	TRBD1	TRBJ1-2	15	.	CASSVAGGLNYGYTF	TGTGCCAGCAGCGTAGCAGGGGGCCTTAACTATGGCTACACCTTC
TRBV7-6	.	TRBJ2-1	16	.	CASSSSGASSYNEQFF	TGTGCCAGCAGCTCTAGTGGGGCAAGCTCCTACAATGAGCAGTTCTTC
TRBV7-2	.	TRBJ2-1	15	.	CASSLTGGVYNEQFF	TGTGCCAGCAGCTTAACGGGCGGGGTTTACAATGAGCAGTTCTTC
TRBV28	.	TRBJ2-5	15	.	CASNGGGTAQGTQYF	TGTGCCAGCAACGGGGGTGGAACGGCCCAGGGGACCCAGTACTTC
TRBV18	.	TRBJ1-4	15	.	CASSPEVGRREKLFF	TGTGCCAGCTCACCAGAGGTGGGGCGGCGAGAAAAACTGTTTTTT
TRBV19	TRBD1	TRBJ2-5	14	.	CASSLLDRGQTQYF	TGTGCCAGTAGTCTACTTGACAGGGGACAGACCCAGTACTTC
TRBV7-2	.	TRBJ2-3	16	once	CASSLGARGFTDTQYF	TGTGCCAGCAGCTTAGGAGCCAGGGGTTTCACAGATACGCAGTATTTT
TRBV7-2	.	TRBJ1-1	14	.	CASSLAGPRTEAFF	TGTGCCAGCAGCTTAGCGGGGCCCCGTACTGAAGCTTTCTTT
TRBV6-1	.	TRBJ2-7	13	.	CAGSGGSAYEQYF	TGTGCCGGATCAGGGGGGAGCGCCTACGAGCAGTACTTC
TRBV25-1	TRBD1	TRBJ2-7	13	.	CATRTGGMSEQYF	TGTGCCACCCGGACAGGGGGCATGTCCGAGCAGTACTTC
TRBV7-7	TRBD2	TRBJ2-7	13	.	CASSHGGEREQYF	TGTGCCAGCAGCCATGGGGGGGAGCGGGAGCAGTACTTC
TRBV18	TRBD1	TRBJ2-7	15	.	CASSPGTGPNYEQYF	TGTGCCAGCTCACCCGGGACAGGGCCGAACTACGAGCAGTACTTC
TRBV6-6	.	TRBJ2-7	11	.	CASSTGYEQYF	TGTGCCAGCAGTACAGGCTACGAGCAGTACTTC
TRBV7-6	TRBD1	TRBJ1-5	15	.	CASSPRQGGNQPQHF	TGTGCCAGCAGCCCCCGACAGGGGGGTAATCAGCCCCAGCATTTT
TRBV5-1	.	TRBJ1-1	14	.	CASSGGALEAEAFF	TGCGCCAGCAGCGGCGGGGCACTGGAAGCTGAAGCTTTCTTT
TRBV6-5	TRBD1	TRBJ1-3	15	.	CASSLQGHSGNTIYF	TGTGCCAGCAGCCTACAGGGGCACTCTGGAAACACCATATATTTT
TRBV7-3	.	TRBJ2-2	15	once	CASSSTLRDTGELFF	TGTGCCAGCAGCTCCACATTACGGGACACCGGGGAGCTGTTTTTT
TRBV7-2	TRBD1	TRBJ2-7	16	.	CASSPRRDSPSYEQYF	TGTGCCAGCAGCCCGCGCCGGGACAGCCCTTCCTACGAGCAGTACTTC
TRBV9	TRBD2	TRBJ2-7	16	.	CASSVGTSGDSYEQYF	TGTGCCAGCAGCGTAGGGACTAGCGGGGACTCCTACGAGCAGTACTTC
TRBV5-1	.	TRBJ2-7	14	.	CASSSGGQAYEQYF	TGCGCCAGCTCATCCGGGGGGCAAGCTTACGAGCAGTACTTC
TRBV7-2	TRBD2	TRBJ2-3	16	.	CASSFLAGGPVDTQYF	TGTGCCAGCAGCTTTCTAGCGGGGGGGCCTGTAGATACGCAGTATTTT
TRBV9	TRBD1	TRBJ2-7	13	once	CASSADRDYEQYF	TGTGCCAGCAGCGCGGACAGGGACTACGAGCAGTACTTC
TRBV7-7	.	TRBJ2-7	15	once	CASSLEAGQDYEQYF	TGTGCCAGCAGCTTAGAGGCAGGGCAGGACTACGAGCAGTACTTC
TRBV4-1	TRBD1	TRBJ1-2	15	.	CASSTGAGGTYGYTF	TGCGCTAGTAGTACGGGGGCAGGGGGAACCTATGGCTACACCTTC
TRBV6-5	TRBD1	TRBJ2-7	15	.	CASSTRDRGKYEQYF	TGTGCCAGCAGTACCAGGGACAGGGGCAAGTACGAGCAGTACTTC
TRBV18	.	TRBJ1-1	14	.	CASSPYGGDTEAFF	TGTGCCAGCTCACCATATGGAGGGGACACTGAAGCTTTCTTT
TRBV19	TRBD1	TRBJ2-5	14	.	CASSRDRGLEEQYF	TGTGCCAGTAGTAGGGACAGGGGCCTTGAGGAGCAGTACTTC